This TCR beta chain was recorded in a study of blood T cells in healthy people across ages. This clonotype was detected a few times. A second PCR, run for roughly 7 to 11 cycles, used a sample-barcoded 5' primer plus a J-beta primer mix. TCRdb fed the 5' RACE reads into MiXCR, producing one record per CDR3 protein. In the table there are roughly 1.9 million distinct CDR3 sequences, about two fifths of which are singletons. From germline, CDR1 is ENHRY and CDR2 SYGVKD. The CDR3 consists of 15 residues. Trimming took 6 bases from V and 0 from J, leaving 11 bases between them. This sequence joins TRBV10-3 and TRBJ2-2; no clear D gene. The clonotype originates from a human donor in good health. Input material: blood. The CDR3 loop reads CAIRDGSSNTGELFF. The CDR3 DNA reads TGTGCCATCAGAGACGGGTCATCGAACACCGGGGAGCTGTTTTTT.